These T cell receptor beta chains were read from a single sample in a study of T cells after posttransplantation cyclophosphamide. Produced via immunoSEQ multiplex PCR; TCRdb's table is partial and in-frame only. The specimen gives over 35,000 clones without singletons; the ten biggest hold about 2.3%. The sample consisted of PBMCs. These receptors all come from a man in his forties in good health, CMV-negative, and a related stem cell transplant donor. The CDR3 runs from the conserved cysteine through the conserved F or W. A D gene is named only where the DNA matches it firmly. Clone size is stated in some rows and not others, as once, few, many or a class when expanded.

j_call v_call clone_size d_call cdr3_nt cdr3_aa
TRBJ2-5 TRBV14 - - TGTGCCAGCAGCCAAGATCTGGGCCGGGCGGGTGAGCAGTACTTC CASSQDLGRAGEQYF
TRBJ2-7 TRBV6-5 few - TGTGCCAGCAGTACAGATTCAGGGGGGAGGCAGTACTTC CASSTDSGGRQYF
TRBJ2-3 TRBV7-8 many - TGTGCCAGCAGCTCCGGACAGACCCCCAGGGCTAGCACAGATACGCAGTATTTT CASSSGQTPRASTDTQYF
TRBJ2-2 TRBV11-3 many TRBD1 TGTGCCAGCAGTGGACAGGGGGGAAACACCGGGGAGCTGTTTTTT CASSGQGGNTGELFF
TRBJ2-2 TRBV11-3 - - TGTGCCAGCAGCCTCTCCCCGAACACCGGGGAGCTGTTTTTT CASSLSPNTGELFF
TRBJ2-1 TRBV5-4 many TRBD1 TGTGCCAGCAGCCCAACTCCGGGACAGGGGCAGGACAATGAGCAGTTCTTC CASSPTPGQGQDNEQFF
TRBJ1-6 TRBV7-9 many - TGTGCCAGCAGCTTACCCGGGATTGGGAATTCACCCCTCCACTTT CASSLPGIGNSPLHF
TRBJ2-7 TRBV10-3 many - TGTGCCATCAGTGGGACGGACAGCTCCTACGAGCAGTACTTC CAISGTDSSYEQYF
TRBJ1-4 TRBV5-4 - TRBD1 TGTGCCAGCAGCCCGACAGGGAATGGTGAAAAACTGTTTTTT CASSPTGNGEKLFF
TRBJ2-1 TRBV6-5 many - TGTGCCAGCAGTTACTCACGGGTAAGCAATGAGCAGTTCTTC CASSYSRVSNEQFF
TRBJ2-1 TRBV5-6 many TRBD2 TGTGCCAGCAGCTTGGGACTAGCGGGGAGCAATGAGCAGTTCTTC CASSLGLAGSNEQFF
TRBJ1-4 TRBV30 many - TGTGCCTGGAGCCGACTACTGGGGAGATCCGGTGAAAAACTGTTTTTT CAWSRLLGRSGEKLFF
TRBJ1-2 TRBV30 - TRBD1 TGTGCCTGGAGTGCAGGGGGCGCATTCTATGGCTACACCTTC CAWSAGGAFYGYTF
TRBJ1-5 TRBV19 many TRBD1 TGTGCCAGTAGGACCACAGGGGGCTCTAATCAGCCCCAGCATTTT CASRTTGGSNQPQHF
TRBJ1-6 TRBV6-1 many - TGTGCCAGCAGTGGGCTAATAGGGGCAAAGATTAATTCACCCCTCCACTTT CASSGLIGAKINSPLHF
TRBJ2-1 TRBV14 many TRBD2 TGTGCCAGCAGCCAAGGACTAGCGGGTCTCAATGAGCAGTTCTTC CASSQGLAGLNEQFF
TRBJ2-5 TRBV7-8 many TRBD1 TGTGCCACCGCAAGGGGGCGAACCTACCAAGAGACCCAGTACTTC CATARGRTYQETQYF
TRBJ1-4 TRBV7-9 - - TGTGCCAGCAGCCCCGGGGACTCAACTAATGAAAAACTGTTTTTT CASSPGDSTNEKLFF
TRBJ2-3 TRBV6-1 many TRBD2 TGTGCCAGTTCTTCTAGCGGGACGGATACGCAGTATTTT CASSSSGTDTQYF
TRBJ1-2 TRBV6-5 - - TGTGCCAGCAGGACAAGTAACTATGGCTACACCTTC CASRTSNYGYTF
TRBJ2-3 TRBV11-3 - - TGTGCCAGCAGCTTAGGGCTTGCAGGGGCAAGCACAGATACGCAGTATTTT CASSLGLAGASTDTQYF
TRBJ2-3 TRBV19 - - TGTGCCAGTACCGAGGGGGGGACTAATACAGATACGCAGTATTTT CASTEGGTNTDTQYF